A selection of T cell receptor beta chains follows, all from one sample in a study of beta chain features in type 1 diabetes. Libraries were prepared by immunoSEQ multiplex PCR; TCRdb keeps only in-frame clonotypes and omits some of them. Here the sample spans about 150,000 clones, 11% being singletons. The sample was central memory CD4+ T cells from blood. The receptors derive from a man between 18 and 29 years old in good health. The conserved cysteine and the conserved F or W are not part of the CDR3 here. D genes are given only for firm matches.

j_call | v_call | d_call | cdr3_aa
TRBJ2-4 | TRBV30 | NA | AWNSEGGRRY
TRBJ1-3 | TRBV6-1 | NA | ASSSAASGNTIY
TRBJ2-5 | TRBV2 | TRBD2 | ASNGPSGQETQY
TRBJ2-7 | TRBV10-3 | NA | AIRETGRSYEQY
TRBJ2-3 | TRBV4-2 | TRBD1 | ASSQSPGQGTDTQY
TRBJ2-3 | TRBV2 | NA | ASSIGYTDTQY
TRBJ1-1 | TRBV15 | TRBD1 | ATSARQGLNTEAF
TRBJ2-7 | TRBV4-3 | NA | ASSQGGIYEQY
TRBJ2-1 | TRBV9 | NA | ASSVGGLEVEQF
TRBJ1-6 | TRBV28 | TRBD1 | ASTQMDRAFH
TRBJ2-1 | TRBV18 | NA | ASSPVGKGANEQF
TRBJ2-1 | TRBV2 | TRBD1 | ASRSRDRANEQF
TRBJ1-4 | TRBV7-9 | NA | ASSLAAGRSTNEKLF
TRBJ1-2 | TRBV7-9 | TRBD1 | ASRPRFGQGHGYT
TRBJ2-7 | TRBV4-1 | NA | ASSLSILPRGEHLPEQY
TRBJ1-3 | TRBV13 | NA | ATRLRNTIY
TRBJ1-2 | TRBV7-9 | NA | ASSRAGPVDGYT
TRBJ2-7 | TRBV18 | TRBD1 | ASSPTLGTGGYEQY
TRBJ1-3 | TRBV7-9 | NA | ASSLVQGFSGNTIY
TRBJ1-1 | TRBV6-1 | NA | ASSPNTEAF
TRBJ2-4 | TRBV18 | NA | ASSPGLARGNIQY
TRBJ1-2 | TRBV14 | TRBD1 | ASSLSGTGGSGYT
TRBJ2-3 | TRBV18 | NA | ASSPGGDTQY
TRBJ2-1 | TRBV7-3 | NA | ASSLTLTRAWDEQF
TRBJ1-1 | TRBV7-8 | NA | ASSLDLGQSAF
TRBJ1-1 | TRBV5-1 | TRBD1 | ASSPLGQQNTEAF
TRBJ1-3 | TRBV11-2 | NA | ASSFKGETIY
TRBJ2-7 | TRBV7-2 | NA | ASSFRASSYEQY
TRBJ1-5 | TRBV28 | NA | ASSQGYQPQH
TRBJ2-7 | TRBV7-3 | NA | ASSLTGGSYEQY
TRBJ1-2 | TRBV18 | NA | ASSPNTYSNYGYT
TRBJ1-5 | TRBV20-1 | NA | SAKGIQPQH
TRBJ2-7 | TRBV11-2 | TRBD1 | ASSPLNRDRGVHYEQY
TRBJ2-2 | TRBV4-2 | NA | ASSQDEGDGELF
TRBJ2-7 | TRBV4-3 | TRBD1 | ASSRFRTGGYEQY